The 25 T cell receptor beta chains listed next were all sequenced from one sample in a study of a mutant IDH1 vaccine in newly diagnosed glioma. Time point described: baseline, week 1 (first vaccination visit). As for treatment: pre-vaccination baseline after standard-of-care therapy. The method was immunoSEQ multiplex PCR; TCRdb's version includes in-frame clones alone and lacks a portion of them. The table records tens of thousands of clones, almost 85% of them present only once. The sample here was PBMCs, taken from a glioma patient treated with radiotherapy, temozolomide or both. The receptors originated from a man aged 40-55 years with glioma. Some clones in this sample may be carry-over from other donors' samples.

V and J are TRBV9 and TRBJ1-1; weak D call: TRBD1 (5 bases). V was shortened by 0 bases and J by 2 bases, with 17 bases between the two germline ends. Looked up from germline, CDR1 is SGDLS and CDR2 is YYNGEE. CDR3 length: 17 amino acids. The CDR3 region is CASSVERKGPSNTEAFF. The CDR3 region has the DNA TGTGCCAGCAGCGTAGAACGAAAGGGACCTTCTAACACTGAAGCTTTCTTT.

The chain links TRBV2 to TRBJ1-5, with 8 bases that match TRBD1. The germline CDR1 and CDR2 sequences are SNHLY and FYNNEI. The CDR3 runs 18 residues. J was trimmed by 1 base and V by 4 bases; bases with no gene match: 12. DNA of the CDR3: TGTGCCAGCAGTGGGCGACTCGGACAGGGCAGAAGCAATCAGCCCCAGCATTTT. Its translation: CASSGRLGQGRSNQPQHF.

CDR3 sequence reads: CASSFGEQGLREKLFF. The CDR3 bases are TGCGCCAGCAGCTTTGGAGAACAGGGGCTACGTGAAAAACTGTTTTTT. The chain is built from TRBV5-1 and TRBJ1-4; 7 nucleotides agree with TRBD1. CDR1 is SGHRS and CDR2 is YFSETQ in the germline V gene. Trimming took 2 bases from V and 7 from J; bases not matched to a gene: 11. CDR3 size: 16 residues.

V is TRBV7-9 and J is TRBJ1-2; 7 bases line up with TRBD1. Per germline, CDR1 SEHNR and CDR2 FQNEAQ (reference sequence). CDR3 length: 15 amino acids. Trimming cost V 4 bases and J 8 bases; bases outside gene matches: 13. The CDR3 sequence is CASSSIDREEHGYTF. The CDR3 nucleotides read TGTGCCAGCAGCTCTATCGACAGGGAAGAGCACGGCTACACCTTC.

The chain uses TRBV5-4 and TRBJ1-2; 8 bases align to TRBD1. CDR3 length equals 14 residues. Germline values: CDR1 SGHNT, CDR2 YYREEE (reference sequence). V dropped 2 bases and J dropped 8; count of bases not matched to a gene: 8. This CDR3 is CASSLSGGARGYTF. The CDR3 DNA follows: TGTGCCAGCAGCTTATCAGGGGGCGCTCGAGGCTACACCTTC.

The rearrangement uses TRBV7-2 and TRBJ2-2, with TRBD1 matching 8 bases. The CDR3 extends over 14 amino acids. The germline CDR1 and CDR2 sequences are SGHTA and FQGNSA. V lost 7 bases, J lost 7 bases, and 8 bases stayed unmatched. The CDR3: CASKAGGIIGELFF. The CDR3 region has the DNA TGTGCCAGCAAGGCAGGGGGCATCATCGGGGAGCTGTTTTTT. The full variable domain, in which reference TRBV7-2 and TRBJ2-2 provide the parts outside the CDR3, is GAGVSQSPSNKVTEKGKDVELRCDPISGHTALYWYRQSLGQGLEFLIYFQGNSAPDKSGLPSDRFSAERTGGSVSTLTIQRTQQEDSAVYLCASKAGGIIGELFFGEGSRLTVL.

This chain connects TRBV11-2 to TRBJ2-7; D not resolved. The CDR3 is 18 amino acids. Per germline, CDR1 SGHAT and CDR2 FQNNGV. V lost 1 base to trimming and J lost 0 bases, with 19 bases between them. CDR3 loop: CASSLGRGGRLSSYEQYF. The DNA for the CDR3 is TGTGCCAGCAGCTTAGGGCGCGGCGGACGCCTTAGCTCCTACGAGCAGTACTTC.

This chain uses TRBV12-5 with TRBJ1-2; weak D call: TRBD1 (5 bases). The CDR3 runs to 14 residues. Trimming removed 6 bases from V and 8 bases from J, with 19 bases in between. Germline V CDR1 and CDR2: LGHNT, FRNRAP. The DNA for the CDR3 is TGTGCTAGTGGAACCTCCGGGGCCCTCAGAGGCTACACCTTC. It encodes CASGTSGALRGYTF.

This chain links TRBV29-1 with TRBJ1-5, with no clear D. Germline V lookup: CDR1 SQVTM, CDR2 ANQGSEA. The CDR3 contains 13 residues. The ends were cut back, 5 bases at V and 4 bases at J, with 12 bases in the middle. The CDR3 DNA reads as TGCAGCGTTAGGGAGGGTAGGAATCAGCCCCAGCATTTT. It specifies CSVREGRNQPQHF.

V and J are TRBV27 and TRBJ1-1; D is possibly TRBD1 (6 bases). The germline V and J ends were trimmed by 2 bases and 0 bases, with 10 bases remaining between them. This CDR3 has 15 residues. CDR1 and CDR2 (germline): MNHEY, SMNVEV (reference sequence). CDR3 DNA sequence: TGTGCCAGCAGTTTAAACGGGGGGCTGAACACTGAAGCTTTCTTT. Residues: CASSLNGGLNTEAFF.

The chain employs TRBV25-1 and TRBJ2-2; D is unresolved. Trimming removed 6 bases at V and 4 bases at J, with 9 bases between. The CDR3 spans 13 residues. CDR1 is MGHDK and CDR2 is SYGVNS in the germline V gene. The CDR3 loop is CASRGSGTGELFF. The CDR3 nucleotides read TGTGCCAGCAGAGGGTCGGGCACCGGGGAGCTGTTTTTT. The full variable domain, with the rest looked up from reference TRBV25-1 and TRBJ2-2, is EADIYQTPRYLVIGTGKKITLECSQTMGHDKMYWYQQDPGMELHLIHYSYGVNSTEKGDLSSESTVSRIRTEHFPLTLESARPSHTSQYLCASRGSGTGELFFGEGSRLTVL.

The chain uses TRBV7-2 and TRBJ1-3, with a possible D match to TRBD1 (5 bases). Trimming took off 5 bases at V and 11 bases at J, with 13 bases between the two ends. Germline CDR1 reads SGHTA; CDR2 reads FQGNSA. CDR3 length equals 12 residues. The CDR3 spells CASSTPQGPIYF. In nucleotides, the CDR3 is TGTGCCAGCAGCACCCCTCAGGGACCCATATATTTT.

This clone was seen just once. The V call is TRBV29-1, the J call TRBJ1-3; D perhaps matches TRBD1 (5 bases). Germline V gives CDR1 SQVTM, CDR2 ANQGSEA. This CDR3 is built from 11 residues. Deletions cut 4 bases from V and 8 bases from J, with 9 bases between. The CDR3 sequence: CSVGQGHTIYF. The DNA for the CDR3 is TGCAGCGTTGGGCAGGGTCACACCATATATTTT.

A remark on this clone: Other DNA sequences within the sample encode an identical CDR3. The chain couples TRBV6-5 to TRBJ1-2; 8 bases align to TRBD1. With 6 bases clipped from V and 7 bases from J, the junction kept 4 bases outside the gene matches. This CDR3 comprises 12 residues. Per the germline V gene, CDR1 is MNHEY and CDR2 is SVGAGI. CDR3 nucleotides: TGTGCCAGCAGCCGAGACAGGGGTGGCTACACCTTC. This translates into CASSRDRGGYTF.

The chain employs TRBV6-5 and TRBJ2-7, with 7 bases aligning to TRBD2. The V gene's germline CDR1 is MNHEY and CDR2 SVGAGI. CDR3 length: 13 amino acids. V lost 5 bases, J lost 3 bases, and 4 bases stayed unmatched. The CDR3 region has the DNA TGTGCCAGCAGTAAAAGGGAGGGCTACGAGCAGTACTTC. Translating it yields CASSKREGYEQYF.

The chain combines TRBV5-4 with TRBJ1-1; tentatively, D is TRBD1 (5 bases). The germline gives CDR1 SGHNT, CDR2 YYREEE (reference sequence). Trimming took 5 bases from V and 0 from J, leaving 14 bases between them. The CDR3 covers 15 residues. CDR3 sequence reads: CASRVWGGMNTEAFF. The CDR3 nucleotides read TGTGCCAGCAGGGTCTGGGGCGGCATGAACACTGAAGCTTTCTTT.

This rearrangement joins TRBV15 to TRBJ1-2, with TRBD1 matching over 9 bases. Germline CDR1 LNHNV, CDR2 YYDKDF (reference sequence). CDR3 length equals 15 residues. V gave up 1 base and J gave up 4 bases; unmatched junction bases: 4. The CDR3 is CATSRVTGGGYGYTF. The CDR3 DNA reads TGTGCCACCAGCAGAGTTACAGGGGGCGGCTATGGCTACACCTTC. The full variable domain, with the rest looked up from reference TRBV15 and TRBJ1-2, is DAMVIQNPRYQVTQFGKPVTLSCSQTLNHNVMYWYQQKSSQAPKLLFHYYDKDFNNEADTPDNFQSRRPNTSFCFLDIRSPGLGDTAMYLCATSRVTGGGYGYTFGSGTRLTVV.

The chain employs TRBV29-1 and TRBJ2-7, with D perhaps matching TRBD1 or TRBD2 (6 bases each). The V gene lost 6 bases and the J gene lost 2 bases, with 14 bases spanning the gap. Germline CDR1 and CDR2: SQVTM and ANQGSEA. The CDR3 covers 13 residues. The CDR3 bases are TGCAGCGTAAAAAAGGGGGAGGCCTACGAGCAGTACTTC. Its translation: CSVKKGEAYEQYF.

This chain joins TRBV29-1 and TRBJ2-3, with D possibly matching TRBD2 (6 bases). CDR1 and CDR2 from the germline V gene are SQVTM and ANQGSEA. V was trimmed by 6 bases and J by 3 bases, leaving 19 bases between them. The CDR3 covers 15 residues. CDR3 coding DNA: TGCAGCGTGGGGACCGGGGGTGTCGGGACAGATACGCAGTATTTT. Its protein product is CSVGTGGVGTDTQYF.

V usage is TRBV19 and J usage is TRBJ2-7; 11 positions match TRBD2. Trimming took 0 bases from V and 3 from J; bases not matched to a gene: 4. The CDR3 is 16 amino acids. The germline V gene has CDR1 LNHDA and CDR2 SQIVND (reference sequence). The CDR3 region is CASSIETSGTGYEQYF. The CDR3 coding sequence is TGTGCCAGTAGTATAGAGACTAGCGGGACGGGCTACGAGCAGTACTTC.

As concerns this clone: Within the sample, other DNA sequences also encode this same CDR3. The chain carries TRBV11-2 and TRBJ1-1; D is perhaps TRBD1 (5 bases). This CDR3 is 12 amino acids long. CDR1 SGHAT and CDR2 FQNNGV come from the germline V gene. V gave up 3 bases and J gave up 5 bases, with 7 bases separating them. DNA of the CDR3: TGTGCCAGCAGCTTTGGGGGGACTGAAGCTTTCTTT. It encodes CASSFGGTEAFF.

V gene TRBV2 combines with J gene TRBJ1-5, with D maybe TRBD1 (6 bases). Germline V lookup: CDR1 SNHLY, CDR2 FYNNEI. The CDR3 has 15 residues. Deletions cut 2 bases from V and 1 base from J, with 9 bases between. The CDR3 reads CASSETGLSNQPQHF. CDR3 nucleotide sequence: TGTGCCAGCAGTGAAACAGGGTTGAGCAATCAGCCCCAGCATTTT. Full variable domain (missing parts from reference TRBV2 and TRBJ1-5): EPEVTQTPSHQVTQMGQEVILRCVPISNHLYFYWYRQILGQKVEFLVSFYNNEISEKSEIFDDQFSVERPDGSNFTLKIRSTKLEDSAMYFCASSETGLSNQPQHFGDGTRLSIL.

DNA for the CDR3: TGTGCCAGCAGCTTGCAGGGGAGCGCAGATACGCAGTATTTT. The encoded protein is CASSLQGSADTQYF. The chain has TRBV7-3 and TRBJ2-3; a weak D match, TRBD1 (6 bases). V gave up 3 bases and J gave up 4 bases, with 11 bases separating them. There are 14 residues in the CDR3. In germline, CDR1 is SGHTA, CDR2 FQGTGA.

The rearrangement links TRBV5-1 to TRBJ2-7; 9 bases line up with TRBD2. J gave up 0 bases and V 5 bases, and 3 bases lay outside the gene matches. This CDR3 has 14 amino acids. The germline V gene has CDR1 SGHRS and CDR2 YFSETQ. CDR3 nucleotides: TGCGCCAGCAGTCCTAGCGGGAACTCCTACGAGCAGTACTTC. Protein: CASSPSGNSYEQYF.

The chain carries TRBV4-2 and TRBJ2-2; 10 bases are shared with TRBD2. CDR3 length: 16 residues. Trimming took 5 bases from V and 1 from J; bases not matched to a gene: 4. Germline loops: CDR1 LGHNA, CDR2 YNFKEQ. The CDR3 here is CASSYLAGGNTGELFF. The CDR3 DNA reads TGTGCCAGCAGCTACTTAGCGGGGGGGAACACCGGGGAGCTGTTTTTT.